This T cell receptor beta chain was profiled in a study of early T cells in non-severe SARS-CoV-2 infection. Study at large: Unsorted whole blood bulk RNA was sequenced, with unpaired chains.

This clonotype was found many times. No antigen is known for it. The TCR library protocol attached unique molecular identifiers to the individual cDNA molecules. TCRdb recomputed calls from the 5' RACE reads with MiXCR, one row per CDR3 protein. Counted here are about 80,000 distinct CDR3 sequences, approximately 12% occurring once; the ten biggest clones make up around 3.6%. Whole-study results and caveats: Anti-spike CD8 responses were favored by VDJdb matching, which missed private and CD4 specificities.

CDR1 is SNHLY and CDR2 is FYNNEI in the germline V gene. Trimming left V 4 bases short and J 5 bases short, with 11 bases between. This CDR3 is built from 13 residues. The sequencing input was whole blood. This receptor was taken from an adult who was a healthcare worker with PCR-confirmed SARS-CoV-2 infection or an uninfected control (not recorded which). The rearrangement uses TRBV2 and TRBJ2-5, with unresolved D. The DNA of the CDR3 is TGTGCCAGCAGTGGGGGAACCGGGGAGACCCAGTACTTC. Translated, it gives CASSGGTGETQYF.